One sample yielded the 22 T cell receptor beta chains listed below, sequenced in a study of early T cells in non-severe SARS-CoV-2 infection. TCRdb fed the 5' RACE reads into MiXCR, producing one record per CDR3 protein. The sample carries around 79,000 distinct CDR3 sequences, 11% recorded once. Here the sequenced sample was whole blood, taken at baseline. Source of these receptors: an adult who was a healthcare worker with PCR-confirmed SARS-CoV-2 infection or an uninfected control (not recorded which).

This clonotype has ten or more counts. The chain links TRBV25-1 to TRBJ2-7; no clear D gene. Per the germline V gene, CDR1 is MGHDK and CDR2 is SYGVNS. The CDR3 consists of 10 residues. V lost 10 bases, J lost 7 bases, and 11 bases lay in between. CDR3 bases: TGTGCCACCCAGTTAGGGGAGCAGTACTTC. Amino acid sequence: CATQLGEQYF.

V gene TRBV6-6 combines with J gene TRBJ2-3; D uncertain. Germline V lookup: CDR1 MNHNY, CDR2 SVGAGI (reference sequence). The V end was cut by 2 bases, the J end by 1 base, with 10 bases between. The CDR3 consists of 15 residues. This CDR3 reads CASSYGTERTDTQYF. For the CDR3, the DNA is TGTGCCAGCAGTTACGGAACGGAGCGCACAGATACGCAGTATTTT.

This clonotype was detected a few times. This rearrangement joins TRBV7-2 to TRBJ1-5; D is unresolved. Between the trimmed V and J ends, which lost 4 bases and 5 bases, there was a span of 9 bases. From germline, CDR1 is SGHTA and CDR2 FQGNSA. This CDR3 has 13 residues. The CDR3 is CASSSRTDQPQHF. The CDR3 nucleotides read TGTGCCAGCAGCTCTCGGACCGATCAGCCCCAGCATTTT.

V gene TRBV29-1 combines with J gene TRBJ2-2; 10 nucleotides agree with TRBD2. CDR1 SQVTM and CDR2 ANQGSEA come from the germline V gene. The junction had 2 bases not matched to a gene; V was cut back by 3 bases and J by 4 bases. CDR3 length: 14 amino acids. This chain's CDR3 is CSVDPSGGTGELFF. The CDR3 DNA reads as TGCAGCGTTGATCCTAGCGGGGGCACCGGGGAGCTGTTTTTT.

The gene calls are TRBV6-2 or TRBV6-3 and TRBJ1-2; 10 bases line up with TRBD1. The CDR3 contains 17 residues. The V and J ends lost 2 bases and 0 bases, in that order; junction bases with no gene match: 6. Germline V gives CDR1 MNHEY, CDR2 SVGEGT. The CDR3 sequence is CASSYGDRGPSNYGYTF. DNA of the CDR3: TGTGCCAGCAGTTACGGGGACAGGGGACCTTCTAACTATGGCTACACCTTC.

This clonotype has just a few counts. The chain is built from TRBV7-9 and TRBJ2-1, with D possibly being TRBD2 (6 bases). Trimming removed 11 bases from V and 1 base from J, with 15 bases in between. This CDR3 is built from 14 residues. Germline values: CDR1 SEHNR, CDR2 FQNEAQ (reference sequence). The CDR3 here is CACHRDSSYNEQFF. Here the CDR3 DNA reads TGTGCCTGCCACCGGGACTCATCCTACAATGAGCAGTTCTTC. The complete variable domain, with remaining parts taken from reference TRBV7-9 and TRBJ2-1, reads DTGVSQNPRHKITKRGQNVTFRCDPISEHNRLYWYRQTLGQGPEFLTYFQNEAQLEKSRLLSDRFSAERPKGSFSTLEIQRTEQGDSAMYLCACHRDSSYNEQFFGPGTRLTVL.

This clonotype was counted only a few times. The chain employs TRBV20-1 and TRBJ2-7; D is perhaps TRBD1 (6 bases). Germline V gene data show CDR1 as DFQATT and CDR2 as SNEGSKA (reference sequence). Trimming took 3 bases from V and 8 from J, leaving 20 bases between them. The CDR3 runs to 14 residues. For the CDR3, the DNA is TGCAGTGCTAGGGTGGGACAAGGAAACCCCAAGCAGTACTTC. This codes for CSARVGQGNPKQYF.

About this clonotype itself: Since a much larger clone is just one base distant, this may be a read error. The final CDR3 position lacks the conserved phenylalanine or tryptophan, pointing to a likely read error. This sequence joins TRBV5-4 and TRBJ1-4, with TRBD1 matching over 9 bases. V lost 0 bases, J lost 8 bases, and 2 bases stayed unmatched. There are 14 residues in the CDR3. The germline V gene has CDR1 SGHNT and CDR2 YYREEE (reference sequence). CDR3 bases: TGTGCCAGCAGCTTGGACAGGGGGCAGGAAAAACTGTTTTCT. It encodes CASSLDRGQEKLFS.

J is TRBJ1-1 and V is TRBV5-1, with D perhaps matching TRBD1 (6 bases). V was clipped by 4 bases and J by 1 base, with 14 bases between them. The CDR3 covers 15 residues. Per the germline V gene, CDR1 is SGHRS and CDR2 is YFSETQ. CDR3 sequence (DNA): TGCGCCAGCAGCCAAGGGGGTTTACAGAACACTGAAGCTTTCTTT. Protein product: CASSQGGLQNTEAFF. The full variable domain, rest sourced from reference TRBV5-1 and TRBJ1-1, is KAGVTQTPRYLIKTRGQQVTLSCSPISGHRSVSWYQQTPGQGLQFLFEYFSETQRNKGNFPGRFSGRQFSNSRSEMNVSTLELGDSALYLCASSQGGLQNTEAFFGQGTRLTVV.

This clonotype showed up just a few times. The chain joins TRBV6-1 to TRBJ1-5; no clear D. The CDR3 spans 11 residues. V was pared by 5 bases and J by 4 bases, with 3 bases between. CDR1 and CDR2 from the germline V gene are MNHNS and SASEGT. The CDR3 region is CASSQNQPQHF. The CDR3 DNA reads TGTGCCAGCAGTCAAAATCAGCCCCAGCATTTT.

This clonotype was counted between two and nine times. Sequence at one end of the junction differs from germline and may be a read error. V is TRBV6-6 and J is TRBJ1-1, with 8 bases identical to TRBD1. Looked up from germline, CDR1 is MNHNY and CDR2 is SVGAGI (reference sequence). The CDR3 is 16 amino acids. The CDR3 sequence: CASSLRQGRSHTEVFF. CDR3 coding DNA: TGTGCCAGCAGCCTCCGACAGGGGAGGTCGCACACTGAAGTTTTCTTT.

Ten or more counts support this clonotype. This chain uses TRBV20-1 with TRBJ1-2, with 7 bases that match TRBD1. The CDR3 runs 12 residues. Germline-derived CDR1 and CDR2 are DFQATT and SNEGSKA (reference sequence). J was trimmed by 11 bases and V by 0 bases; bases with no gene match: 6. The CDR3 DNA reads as TGCAGTGCTAGAGAAAACAGGGGTCGGTACACCTTC. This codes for CSARENRGRYTF.

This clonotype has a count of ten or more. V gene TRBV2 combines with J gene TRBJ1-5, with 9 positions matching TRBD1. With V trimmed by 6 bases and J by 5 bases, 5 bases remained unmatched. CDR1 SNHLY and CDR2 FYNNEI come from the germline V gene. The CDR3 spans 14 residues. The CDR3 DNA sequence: TGTGCCAGCAGCGATACAGGGGGCTATCAGCCCCAGCATTTT. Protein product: CASSDTGGYQPQHF.

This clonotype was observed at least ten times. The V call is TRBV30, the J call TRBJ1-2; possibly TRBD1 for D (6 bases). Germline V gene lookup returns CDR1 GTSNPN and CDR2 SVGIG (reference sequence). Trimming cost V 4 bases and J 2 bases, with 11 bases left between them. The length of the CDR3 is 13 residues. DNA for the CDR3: TGTGCCTGGACCGCCGACAGGAACTATGGCTACACCTTC. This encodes CAWTADRNYGYTF.

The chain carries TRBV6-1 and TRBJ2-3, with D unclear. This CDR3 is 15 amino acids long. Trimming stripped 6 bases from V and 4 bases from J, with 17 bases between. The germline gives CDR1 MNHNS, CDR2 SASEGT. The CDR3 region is CASSPGVSGADTQYF. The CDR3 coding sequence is TGTGCCAGCAGCCCCGGTGTGAGTGGAGCAGATACGCAGTATTTT.

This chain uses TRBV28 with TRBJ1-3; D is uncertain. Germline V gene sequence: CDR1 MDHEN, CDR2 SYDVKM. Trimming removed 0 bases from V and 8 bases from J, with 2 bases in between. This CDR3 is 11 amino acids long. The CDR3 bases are TGTGCCAGCAGTTTATGGGACACCATATATTTT. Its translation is CASSLWDTIYF.

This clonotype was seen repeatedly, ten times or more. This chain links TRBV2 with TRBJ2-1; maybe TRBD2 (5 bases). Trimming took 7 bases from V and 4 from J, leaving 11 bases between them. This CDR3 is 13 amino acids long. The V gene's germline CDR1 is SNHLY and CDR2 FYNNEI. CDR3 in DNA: TGTGCCAGCACAGGCGGGTCATACAATGAGCAGTTCTTC. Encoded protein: CASTGGSYNEQFF.

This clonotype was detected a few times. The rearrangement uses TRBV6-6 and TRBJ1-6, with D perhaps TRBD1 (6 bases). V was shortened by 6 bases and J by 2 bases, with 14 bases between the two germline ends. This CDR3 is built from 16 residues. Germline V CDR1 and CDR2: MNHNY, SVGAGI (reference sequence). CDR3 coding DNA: TGTGCCAGCAGCACCGGGGGGCCCGCCTATAATTCACCCCTCCACTTT. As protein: CASSTGGPAYNSPLHF.

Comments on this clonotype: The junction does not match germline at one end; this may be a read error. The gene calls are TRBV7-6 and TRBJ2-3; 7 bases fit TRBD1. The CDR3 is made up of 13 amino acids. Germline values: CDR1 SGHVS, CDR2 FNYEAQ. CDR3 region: CASSLSSDRLKHF. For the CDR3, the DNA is TGTGCCAGCAGCTTATCCTCGGACAGGTTAAAGCATTTT.

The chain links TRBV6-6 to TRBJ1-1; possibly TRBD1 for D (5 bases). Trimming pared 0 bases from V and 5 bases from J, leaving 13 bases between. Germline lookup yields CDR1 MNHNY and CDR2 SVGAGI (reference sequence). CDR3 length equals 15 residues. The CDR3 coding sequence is TGTGCCAGCAGTTACTCCGGGGGGGGAAGGACTGAAGCTTTCTTT. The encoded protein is CASSYSGGGRTEAFF.

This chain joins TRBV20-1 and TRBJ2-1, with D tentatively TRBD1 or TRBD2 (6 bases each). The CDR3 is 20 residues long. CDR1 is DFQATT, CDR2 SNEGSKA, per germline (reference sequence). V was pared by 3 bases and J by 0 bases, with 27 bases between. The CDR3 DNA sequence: TGCAGTGCTAGTCCTCCCGGGGGCTACAGCGATCCAAGCTCCTACAATGAGCAGTTCTTC. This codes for CSASPPGGYSDPSSYNEQFF.

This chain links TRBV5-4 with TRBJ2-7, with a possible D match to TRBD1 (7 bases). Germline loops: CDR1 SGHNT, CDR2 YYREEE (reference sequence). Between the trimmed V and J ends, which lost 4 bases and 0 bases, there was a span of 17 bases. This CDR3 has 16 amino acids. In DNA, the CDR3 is TGTGCCAGCAGCCCGGAGGGGACAGAAGTCTCCTACGAGCAGTACTTC. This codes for CASSPEGTEVSYEQYF.